This TCR beta chain is drawn from a study of read filtering for tumor transcriptome and immune sequencing. Background on the study: Fewer than 10 patients were R-ISS I, about 16 were R-ISS II, 6 or 7 were R-ISS III. Per sample, TCR-region reads ranged about 4 to 11 million by IR-seq, 85 to 1273 by RNA-seq.

Points from the study as a whole: The CD138-negative fraction was mixed bone marrow immune cells, not pure T cells.

This CDR3 is built from 10 residues. Germline lookup yields CDR1 DFQATT and CDR2 SNEGSKA (reference sequence). V was shortened by 7 bases and J by 3 bases, with 7 bases between the two germline ends. This clonotype was seen repeatedly, ten times or more. Its antigen is unidentified. This library used roughly 370 ng RNA and molecular barcoded adaptors spanning alpha/delta and beta/gamma chains. TCRdb called the reads again in MiXCR, with one record for every CDR3 protein. The sample yields 65,000 or so distinct CDR3 sequences, roughly 18% seen once. V gene TRBV20-1 combines with J gene TRBJ2-7, with D possibly being TRBD1 (5 bases). The sample taken for sequencing was a population of CD138-negative cells sorted from bone marrow. This receptor was obtained from a donor aged 40 or over with multiple myeloma. The chain's CDR3 is CSDQGYEQYF. The CDR3 nucleotides read TGCAGTGATCAGGGCTACGAGCAGTACTTC.